This is a list of T cell receptor beta chains from one sample in a study of OX40 agonist ivuxolimab in advanced cancers. This table comes from immunoSEQ multiplex PCR, and its TCRdb copy is limited to in-frame clones, with some not included. The profile shows roughly 110,000 clones, approximately 90% of them singletons. The sample was CD4+ or CD8+ T cells sorted from blood, taken in a trial of the OX40 agonist ivuxolimab. Every receptor here comes from an adult with an advanced solid tumor such as melanoma, head and neck, liver or kidney cancer. CDR3s leave out the opening cysteine and the closing phenylalanine or tryptophan. D genes are given only for firm matches.

D gene	V gene	J gene	CDR3 protein
TRBD2	TRBV7-3	TRBJ2-1	ASSFRGIGMREGRYNEQF
NA	TRBV5-4	TRBJ1-4	ASSLGQGNGKLF
TRBD1	TRBV6-5	TRBJ2-7	ASRATGAPYEQY
NA	TRBV5-1	TRBJ2-7	ASSLAAAARSYEQY
NA	TRBV27	TRBJ1-1	ASSSSLNMDTEAF
NA	TRBV28	TRBJ1-5	ASMDRNQPQH
TRBD2	TRBV2	TRBJ2-2	ASSTSGSGVTGELF
TRBD2	TRBV19	TRBJ2-7	ASSIRGGLAEQY
NA	TRBV2	TRBJ2-7	ASSVETIRYEQY
NA	TRBV29-1	TRBJ2-4	SVGGLRGTKNIQY
NA	TRBV19	TRBJ2-5	ASTRWGLGTAGETQY
TRBD2	TRBV7-3	TRBJ2-3	ASTLAGTDTQY
NA	TRBV28	TRBJ2-5	ASMGGKETQY
NA	TRBV6-5	TRBJ2-3	ASSYSPTGSTDTQY
NA	TRBV11-2	TRBJ2-1	ASSLEAFNEQF
NA	TRBV9	TRBJ1-6	ASSPPRGSWNSPLH